This is a list of T cell receptor beta chains from one sample in a study of beta chain features in type 1 diabetes. Sequencing was performed with immunoSEQ multiplex PCR; in TCRdb, only in-frame clones are kept and a portion is missing. The repertoire holds 160,000 or so clones, with about 10% as singletons. Sequencing was carried out using central memory CD4+ T cells from blood. These receptors came from a woman between 25 and 40 years old with type 1 diabetes. The CDR3 runs from the conserved cysteine through the conserved F or W. Fields, in order: CDR3 length, V gene, J gene, D gene, clone size, CDR3 protein, CDR3 DNA. A D gene is named only where the DNA matches it firmly. Clone sizes are given selectively: once, few, many, or a class where the clone is expanded.

length: 12; V: TRBV28; J: TRBJ2-7; D: NA; size: few; CDR3: CASSWSSYEQYF; DNA: TGTGCCAGCAGCTGGAGCTCCTACGAGCAGTACTTC
length: 13; V: TRBV14; J: TRBJ1-1; D: NA; size: few; CDR3: CASSLQVDTEAFF; DNA: TGTGCCAGCAGCCTCCAGGTTGACACTGAAGCTTTCTTT
length: 15; V: TRBV7-6; J: TRBJ1-2; D: NA; size: few; CDR3: CASSPTADSLYGYTF; DNA: TGTGCCAGCAGCCCCACAGCGGACAGCCTCTATGGCTACACCTTC
length: 10; V: TRBV29-1; J: TRBJ1-3; D: NA; size: NA; CDR3: CSASDMGIYF; DNA: TGCAGCGCCTCGGACATGGGGATATATTTT
length: 15; V: TRBV28; J: TRBJ2-7; D: NA; size: few; CDR3: CASTKRWGGAVEQYF; DNA: TGTGCCAGCACTAAACGATGGGGGGGGGCGGTCGAGCAGTACTTC
length: 13; V: TRBV6-5; J: TRBJ1-5; D: NA; size: NA; CDR3: CASSKRSNQPQHF; DNA: TGTGCCAGCAGTAAGCGGAGCAATCAGCCCCAGCATTTT
length: 14; V: TRBV5-1; J: TRBJ1-1; D: TRBD1; size: few; CDR3: CASSWEQGATEAFF; DNA: TGCGCCAGCAGCTGGGAACAGGGGGCCACTGAAGCTTTCTTT
length: 14; V: TRBV10-3; J: TRBJ2-3; D: NA; size: NA; CDR3: CAISGRLDTDTQYF; DNA: TGTGCCATCAGTGGTAGACTAGACACAGATACGCAGTATTTT
length: 12; V: TRBV6-1; J: TRBJ2-1; D: TRBD2; size: NA; CDR3: CASRIAGGEQFF; DNA: TGTGCCAGCAGGATAGCGGGGGGTGAGCAGTTCTTC
length: 13; V: TRBV6-5; J: TRBJ1-1; D: NA; size: few; CDR3: CASSYSRSFKAFF; DNA: TGTGCCAGCAGTTACTCTCGTAGCTTTAAAGCTTTCTTT
length: 15; V: TRBV11-3; J: TRBJ2-1; D: TRBD2; size: few; CDR3: CASSSSSGTRYEQFF; DNA: TGTGCCAGCAGCTCCAGTAGCGGGACACGGTATGAGCAGTTCTTC
length: 21; V: TRBV21-1; J: TRBJ2-1; D: NA; size: NA; CDR3: CASSTESSSGRAPLPINEQFF; DNA: TGTGCCAGCAGCACCGAAAGCTCTAGCGGGAGGGCACCTTTACCGATTAATGAGCAGTTCTTC
length: 15; V: TRBV5-1; J: TRBJ2-2; D: NA; size: NA; CDR3: CASSLVAGAGGELFF; DNA: TGCGCCAGCAGCTTGGTGGCAGGGGCCGGCGGGGAGCTGTTTTTT
length: 16; V: TRBV9; J: TRBJ2-2; D: NA; size: few; CDR3: CASSVEGVGSAGELFF; DNA: TGTGCCAGCAGCGTAGAGGGAGTAGGGAGCGCCGGGGAGCTGTTTTTT
length: 15; V: TRBV2; J: TRBJ2-3; D: TRBD1; size: NA; CDR3: CASRRTGGYTDTQYF; DNA: TGTGCCAGCAGGAGGACAGGGGGATACACAGATACGCAGTATTTT
length: 14; V: TRBV10-2; J: TRBJ2-7; D: TRBD2; size: few; CDR3: CASRPTSGRSEQYF; DNA: TGCGCCAGCAGGCCGACTAGCGGGAGGTCCGAGCAGTACTTC
length: 16; V: TRBV5-1; J: TRBJ1-2; D: NA; size: few; CDR3: CASSTGDSRTGDGYTF; DNA: TGCGCCAGCAGCACGGGAGACAGTAGGACGGGAGATGGCTACACCTTC
length: 17; V: TRBV19; J: TRBJ1-1; D: NA; size: few; CDR3: CASSMGLRSGENTEAFF; DNA: TGTGCCAGTAGTATGGGCCTCCGCTCCGGGGAGAACACTGAAGCTTTCTTT
length: 15; V: TRBV30; J: TRBJ1-2; D: TRBD1; size: few; CDR3: CAWASWGQPTYGYTF; DNA: TGTGCCTGGGCGTCTTGGGGACAGCCTACCTATGGCTACACCTTC
length: 15; V: TRBV7-3; J: TRBJ2-2; D: NA; size: NA; CDR3: CASSLQGPNTGELFF; DNA: TGTGCCAGCAGCTTACAGGGGCCTAACACCGGGGAGCTGTTTTTT
length: 13; V: TRBV6-6; J: TRBJ2-7; D: NA; size: few; CDR3: CASTLAGNYEQYF; DNA: TGTGCCAGCACTCTGGCAGGGAACTACGAGCAGTACTTC
length: 13; V: TRBV19; J: TRBJ1-1; D: NA; size: few; CDR3: CASILRGVSEAFF; DNA: TGTGCCAGTATCCTGCGAGGCGTTTCTGAAGCTTTCTTT
length: 15; V: TRBV29-1; J: TRBJ1-1; D: NA; size: few; CDR3: CSVRKEAPVDTEAFF; DNA: TGCAGCGTTAGAAAGGAGGCGCCTGTGGACACTGAAGCTTTCTTT
length: 12; V: TRBV29-1; J: TRBJ2-1; D: NA; size: many; CDR3: CSVELPYNEQFF; DNA: TGCAGCGTTGAACTCCCCTACAATGAGCAGTTCTTC
length: 15; V: TRBV29-1; J: TRBJ2-1; D: NA; size: few; CDR3: CSVEDPTAGNDGQFF; DNA: TGCAGCGTTGAAGATCCGACAGCTGGTAATGATGGGCAGTTCTTC
length: 13; V: TRBV28; J: TRBJ2-7; D: NA; size: few; CDR3: CASSLSPGVEQYF; DNA: TGTGCCAGCAGTTTATCCCCAGGGGTCGAGCAGTACTTC
length: 12; V: TRBV5-1; J: TRBJ2-7; D: NA; size: few; CDR3: CASSQDIYEQYF; DNA: TGCGCCAGCAGCCAGGACATCTACGAGCAGTACTTC
length: 16; V: TRBV4-1; J: TRBJ1-5; D: TRBD1; size: NA; CDR3: CASSQAGGSYNQPQHF; DNA: TGCGCCAGCAGCCAAGCAGGGGGGAGTTACAATCAGCCCCAGCATTTT
length: 13; V: TRBV29-1; J: TRBJ2-5; D: NA; size: few; CDR3: CSVQPSTQETQYF; DNA: TGCAGCGTGCAACCCTCGACTCAAGAGACCCAGTACTTC
length: 17; V: TRBV5-1; J: TRBJ2-1; D: TRBD2; size: few; CDR3: CASSSSGRESTYNEQFF; DNA: TGCGCCAGCAGCTCATCAGGGAGGGAGTCTACCTACAATGAGCAGTTCTTC
length: 12; V: TRBV10-2; J: TRBJ1-1; D: NA; size: NA; CDR3: CASSERYSEAFF; DNA: TGCGCCAGCAGTGAGAGGTACAGTGAAGCTTTCTTT
length: 14; V: TRBV19; J: TRBJ2-1; D: TRBD1; size: many; CDR3: CASRNGQGGYEQFF; DNA: TGTGCCAGTAGGAACGGACAGGGTGGGTATGAGCAGTTCTTC
length: 15; V: TRBV30; J: TRBJ1-5; D: NA; size: few; CDR3: CAWSVRGTSNQPQHF; DNA: TGTGCCTGGAGTGTTCGAGGGACAAGCAATCAGCCCCAGCATTTT
length: 18; V: TRBV4-1; J: TRBJ2-1; D: TRBD2; size: few; CDR3: CASSQAFGLAGVDNEQFF; DNA: TGCGCCAGCAGCCAAGCCTTTGGACTAGCGGGAGTGGACAATGAGCAGTTCTTC
length: 16; V: TRBV11-3; J: TRBJ2-3; D: TRBD2; size: NA; CDR3: CASSTGTSGSADTQYF; DNA: TGTGCCAGCAGCACGGGGACTAGCGGGAGTGCAGATACGCAGTATTTT
length: 16; V: TRBV19; J: TRBJ2-1; D: NA; size: NA; CDR3: CASSMELARSYNEQFF; DNA: TGTGCCAGTAGCATGGAGCTAGCGCGATCCTACAATGAGCAGTTCTTC
length: 14; V: TRBV6-6; J: TRBJ1-1; D: NA; size: few; CDR3: CASSYDRKGTEAFF; DNA: TGTGCCAGCAGTTACGACAGGAAGGGAACTGAAGCTTTCTTT
length: 13; V: TRBV28; J: TRBJ1-2; D: TRBD1; size: NA; CDR3: CASRLGQGYGYTF; DNA: TGTGCCAGCAGACTAGGACAGGGTTACGGCTACACCTTC
length: 11; V: TRBV29-1; J: TRBJ2-7; D: NA; size: few; CDR3: CSVTAGYEQYF; DNA: TGCAGCGTGACAGCAGGGTACGAGCAGTACTTC
length: 16; V: TRBV21-1; J: TRBJ2-2; D: NA; size: NA; CDR3: CASSSRTSGAHGELFF; DNA: TGTGCCAGCAGCAGTCGGACTAGCGGTGCTCACGGGGAGCTGTTTTTT
length: 13; V: TRBV7-3; J: TRBJ2-1; D: TRBD2; size: few; CDR3: CASAETSGNEQFF; DNA: TGTGCCAGCGCCGAGACTAGCGGCAATGAGCAGTTCTTC
length: 14; V: TRBV15; J: TRBJ1-2; D: NA; size: NA; CDR3: CATSRDGGFYGYTF; DNA: TGTGCCACCAGCAGAGATGGAGGCTTCTATGGCTACACCTTC
length: 16; V: TRBV7-3; J: TRBJ2-2; D: TRBD2; size: NA; CDR3: CASSRTGTSSTGELFF; DNA: TGTGCCAGCAGCCGAACCGGGACTAGCAGCACCGGGGAGCTGTTTTTT
length: 17; V: TRBV13; J: TRBJ1-1; D: TRBD1; size: few; CDR3: CASSARDRGSLNTEAFF; DNA: TGTGCCAGCAGCGCCCGGGACAGGGGGAGTCTGAACACTGAAGCTTTCTTT
length: 14; V: TRBV28; J: TRBJ2-1; D: TRBD1; size: few; CDR3: CASRTGGTYNEQFF; DNA: TGTGCCAGCAGGACAGGGGGGACCTACAATGAGCAGTTCTTC
length: 13; V: TRBV9; J: TRBJ1-1; D: NA; size: NA; CDR3: CASSVGPGTEAFF; DNA: TGTGCCAGCAGCGTAGGCCCGGGGACTGAAGCTTTCTTT
length: 16; V: TRBV7-2; J: TRBJ2-7; D: NA; size: few; CDR3: CASSPYRAGGSYEQYF; DNA: TGTGCCAGCAGCCCATACCGAGCGGGCGGCTCCTACGAGCAGTACTTC
length: 13; V: TRBV7-6; J: TRBJ2-1; D: NA; size: NA; CDR3: CASSLDREDEQFF; DNA: TGTGCCAGCAGCTTAGACCGGGAAGATGAGCAGTTCTTC
length: 14; V: TRBV10-3; J: TRBJ2-3; D: TRBD2; size: few; CDR3: CAISPGLAGDTQYF; DNA: TGTGCCATCAGTCCGGGACTAGCGGGAGATACGCAGTATTTT
length: 14; V: TRBV5-4; J: TRBJ2-3; D: TRBD1; size: few; CDR3: CASSLTGDADTQYF; DNA: TGTGCCAGCAGCCTTACAGGGGACGCAGATACGCAGTATTTT
length: 16; V: TRBV6-5; J: TRBJ2-7; D: TRBD1; size: few; CDR3: CASSYTGTGDHYEQYF; DNA: TGTGCCAGCAGTTACACAGGGACAGGGGATCATTACGAGCAGTACTTC
length: 13; V: TRBV7-2; J: TRBJ2-1; D: TRBD2; size: few; CDR3: CASSLIAGGPEFF; DNA: TGTGCCAGCAGCTTAATAGCGGGAGGGCCTGAGTTCTTC
length: 14; V: TRBV7-2; J: TRBJ2-7; D: NA; size: few; CDR3: CASSPISDIYEQYF; DNA: TGTGCCAGCAGCCCTATTTCTGACATCTACGAGCAGTACTTC
length: 13; V: TRBV7-2; J: TRBJ1-1; D: TRBD1; size: few; CDR3: CASSLQGAAEAFF; DNA: TGTGCCAGCAGCTTACAGGGGGCGGCTGAAGCTTTCTTT
length: 14; V: TRBV7-3; J: TRBJ2-2; D: NA; size: NA; CDR3: CASSPQGTTGELFF; DNA: TGTGCCAGCAGCCCCCAGGGGACCACCGGGGAGCTGTTTTTT
length: 14; V: TRBV7-2; J: TRBJ2-1; D: TRBD1; size: few; CDR3: CASSAGTGVGEQFF; DNA: TGTGCCAGCAGCGCCGGGACAGGGGTTGGTGAGCAGTTCTTC
length: 14; V: TRBV6-6; J: TRBJ2-7; D: NA; size: NA; CDR3: CASSYEVGVGEQYF; DNA: TGTGCCAGCAGTTACGAGGTGGGTGTAGGCGAGCAGTACTTC